The source of this TCR beta chain is a study of shared clonotypes between healthy human individuals. Study findings and constraints: Estimated richness values were generally larger in naive subsets than in memory subsets.

The protocol was immunoSEQ multiplex PCR, while the TCRdb copy is restricted to in-frame clones and leaves out a portion. The data hold hundreds of thousands of clones, with roughly 95% observed a single time. The CDR3 sequence is 13 residues long. With 6 bases removed from V and 4 bases from J, the gap between germline ends came to 14 bases. Germline CDR1 reads SQVTM; CDR2 reads ANQGSEA. Note on this clone: Its target is unknown.

The study separated CD4+ cells into CD45RA+ naive and CD45RA-negative memory subsets. The sequence was collected from a woman aged 30 to 39 in good health. Sequenced material: naive CD4+ T cells sorted from blood. Noted subset: CD45RA+ positively selected. The V call is TRBV29-1, the J call TRBJ2-3; perhaps TRBD2 as D (6 bases). CDR3 in amino acids: CSVKGRLSDTQYF. As DNA, the CDR3 is TGCAGCGTGAAAGGGAGGCTCTCAGATACGCAGTATTTT.